This T cell receptor (beta chain) was found in a study of shared clonotypes between healthy human individuals. Study details: Every donor yielded three CD4 naive, three CD4 memory, two CD8 naive and one CD8 memory plate.

Assay used: immunoSEQ multiplex PCR; TCRdb lists only in-frame clones, some missing. The sample records more than 2,000,000 clones, approximately 93% being singletons. The donors, healthy adults who were HIV-negative, had experienced no recent acute infections or vaccinations. This clone came up once. The clonotype was recovered from a man aged 18 to 29 in good health. Some clones in this sample may be carry-over from other donors' samples. Sequencing input: naive CD4+ T cells from PBMCs. Stated subset: CD45RA+ positively selected.

CDR3 loop: CSVVGRALVNEQFF. The DNA of the CDR3 is TGCAGCGTTGTGGGGAGGGCCTTAGTGAATGAGCAGTTCTTC. The rearrangement joins TRBV29-1 to TRBJ2-1; the match to TRBD2 covers 7 bases. This CDR3 contains 14 residues. The junction had 10 bases not matched to a gene; V was cut back by 4 bases and J by 7 bases. The germline V gene encodes CDR1 SQVTM and CDR2 ANQGSEA.